This passage covers 5 T cell receptor beta chains from one sample sequenced in a study of CD8 T cells in Susac syndrome. The RNA input was about 0.5 to 1 ug, and it was reverse transcribed with random hexamers. In TCRdb, the immunoSEQ multiplex PCR reads were re-called with MiXCR into one record per CDR3 protein. Of fewer than 350,000 distinct CDR3 sequences listed, 65% to 90% are singletons. Sequencing input: CD8+ T cells from PBMCs. All receptors come from a human donor with multiple sclerosis.

The V gene is TRBV19, the J gene TRBJ2-1, with D possibly being TRBD1 or TRBD2 (5 bases each). The CDR3 covers 14 residues. The germline gives CDR1 LNHDA, CDR2 SQIVND (reference sequence). Between the trimmed V and J ends, which lost 9 bases and 0 bases, there was a span of 12 bases. The CDR3 here is CASGTFFSYNEQFF. The CDR3 nucleotides are TGTGCCAGCGGGACCTTTTTCTCCTACAATGAGCAGTTCTTC.

This clonotype was recorded a few times. The V gene is TRBV5-1, the J gene TRBJ2-2, with D unresolved. The CDR3 covers 13 residues. The ends were cut back, 2 bases at V and 4 bases at J, with 6 bases in the middle. CDR1 and CDR2 from the germline V gene are SGHRS and YFSETQ. The CDR3: CASSLLGTGELFF. For the CDR3, the DNA is TGCGCCAGCAGCTTACTCGGCACCGGGGAGCTGTTTTTT.

This clonotype was recorded only once. The V call is TRBV5-6, the J call TRBJ2-4; the match to TRBD1 covers 9 bases. The CDR3 is 16 residues long. With 3 bases clipped from V and 0 bases from J, the junction kept 4 bases outside the gene matches. Per the germline V gene, CDR1 is SGHDT and CDR2 is YYEEEE. The chain's CDR3 is CASSSRQGVAKNIQYF. The CDR3 DNA is TGTGCCAGCAGCTCGAGACAGGGGGTAGCCAAAAACATTCAGTACTTC.

The V gene is TRBV6-5, the J gene TRBJ2-1, with unresolved D. Germline CDR1 reads MNHEY; CDR2 reads SVGAGI. The CDR3 contains 13 residues. V lost 2 bases, J lost 10 bases, and 12 bases lay in between. CDR3 in amino acids: CASSYDGSNEQFF. The DNA for the CDR3 is TGTGCCAGCAGTTACGATGGTAGTAACGAGCAGTTCTTC.

The J gene is TRBJ2-7, the V gene TRBV15; 10 nucleotides match TRBD1. Germline V gives CDR1 LNHNV, CDR2 YYDKDF (reference sequence). The CDR3 is 17 amino acids. Trimming cost V 5 bases and J 3 bases; bases outside gene matches: 13. The CDR3 DNA follows: TGTGCCACCAGCCGAGGCTTTGGGGACAGGGGCGTCTACGAGCAGTACTTC. It encodes CATSRGFGDRGVYEQYF.